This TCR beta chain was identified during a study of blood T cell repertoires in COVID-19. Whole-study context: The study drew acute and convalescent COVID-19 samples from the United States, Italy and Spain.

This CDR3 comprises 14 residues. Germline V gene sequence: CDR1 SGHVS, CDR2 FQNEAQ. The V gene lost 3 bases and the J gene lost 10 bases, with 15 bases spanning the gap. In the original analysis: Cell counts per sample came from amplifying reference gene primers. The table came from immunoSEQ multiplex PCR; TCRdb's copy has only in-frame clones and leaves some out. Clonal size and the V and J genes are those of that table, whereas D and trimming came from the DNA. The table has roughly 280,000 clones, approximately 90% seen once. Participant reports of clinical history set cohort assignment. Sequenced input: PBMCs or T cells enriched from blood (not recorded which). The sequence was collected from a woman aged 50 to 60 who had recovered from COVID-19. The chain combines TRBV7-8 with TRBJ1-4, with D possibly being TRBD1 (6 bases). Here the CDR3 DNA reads TGTGCCAGCAGCTTTCGAGAGCTGACAGGAAAACTGTTTTTT. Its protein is CASSFRELTGKLFF.